Each of the 11 T cell receptor beta chains below was sequenced from the same sample in a study of cytotoxic CD8 clonotypes in ibrutinib-treated CLL. Assay used: immunoSEQ multiplex PCR; TCRdb lists only in-frame clones, some missing. The repertoire holds about 140,000 clones, about 84% seen once, with 7.5% to 8% in the top ten. The starting material was PBMCs, obtained after 36 months of ibrutinib treatment. The receptors come from a human donor with chronic lymphocytic leukemia.

This clone was detected only a few times. The chain is built from TRBV7-3 and TRBJ2-3; 7 bases are a match to TRBD2. CDR3 length: 15 amino acids. Unmatched junction bases numbered 5, after V lost 5 bases and J lost 0 bases. Germline CDR1 SGHTA, CDR2 FQGTGA. The CDR3: CASSPLAESTDTQYF. The CDR3 nucleotides read TGTGCCAGCAGCCCCCTAGCGGAGAGCACAGATACGCAGTATTTT.

This chain connects TRBV5-4 to TRBJ1-1; the match to TRBD1 covers 8 bases. The CDR3 runs 15 residues. V lost 4 bases to trimming and J lost 6 bases; unmatched junction nucleotides: 11. Germline V gene lookup returns CDR1 SGHNT and CDR2 YYREEE (reference sequence). CDR3: CASSQDRDLPSEAFF. CDR3 nucleotide sequence: TGTGCCAGCAGCCAGGACAGGGATTTGCCCTCTGAAGCTTTCTTT.

This clone was observed a handful of times. The gene calls are TRBV25-1 and TRBJ1-6; D ambiguous. Germline V gives CDR1 MGHDK, CDR2 SYGVNS. The V gene lost 1 base and the J gene lost 10 bases, with 11 bases spanning the gap. The CDR3 totals 14 residues. The CDR3 is CASSEFLVNSPLHF. Written as DNA, the CDR3 is TGTGCCAGCAGTGAATTTCTGGTGAACTCACCCCTCCACTTT.

V is TRBV13 and J is TRBJ2-3; 9 bases line up with TRBD2. The V and J ends lost 5 bases and 0 bases, in that order; junction bases with no gene match: 6. This CDR3 comprises 16 residues. Germline-derived CDR1 and CDR2 are PRHDT and FYEKMQ (reference sequence). The CDR3 loop is CASSTSSGASTDTQYF. The DNA of the CDR3 is TGTGCCAGCAGCACTTCTAGCGGGGCAAGCACAGATACGCAGTATTTT.

V is TRBV27 and J is TRBJ2-7, with D perhaps TRBD1 (5 bases). The CDR3 totals 18 residues. The V gene lost 5 bases and the J gene lost 3 bases, with 26 bases spanning the gap. Germline CDR1 and CDR2: MNHEY and SMNVEV (reference sequence). This chain's CDR3 is CASSIRVNSPLRDYEQYF. As DNA, the CDR3 is TGTGCCAGCAGTATTAGGGTAAATTCGCCCCTCAGGGACTACGAGCAGTACTTC.

The rearrangement uses TRBV4-1 and TRBJ2-7; 10 positions agree with TRBD2. This CDR3 is 14 amino acids long. From germline, CDR1 is MGHRA and CDR2 YSYEKL. V lost 3 bases, J lost 3 bases, and 2 bases stayed unmatched. CDR3 protein: CASSHVAGGYEQYF. CDR3 nucleotide sequence: TGCGCCAGCAGCCACGTAGCGGGGGGCTACGAGCAGTACTTC.

The chain is built from TRBV7-9 and TRBJ2-7; TRBD1 agrees at 7 bases. The V gene end was trimmed by 5 bases and the J gene end by 0 bases; junction bases not matched to a gene: 4. From germline, CDR1 is SEHNR and CDR2 FQNEAQ (reference sequence). This CDR3 contains 14 residues. The CDR3 DNA follows: TGTGCCAGCAGCGGCCGGGACAGCTCCTACGAGCAGTACTTC. Amino acid sequence: CASSGRDSSYEQYF.

The rearrangement uses TRBV15 and TRBJ2-3; 7 positions agree with TRBD2. This CDR3 spans 14 amino acids. V trimming: 1 base; J trimming: 8 bases; junction bases outside the gene matches: 6. CDR1 is LNHNV, CDR2 YYDKDF, per germline (reference sequence). The CDR3 loop reads CATSRAELAFTQYF. The CDR3 region has the DNA TGTGCCACCAGCAGAGCGGAACTAGCGTTTACGCAGTATTTT. Full variable domain (outside the CDR3, taken from reference TRBV15 and TRBJ2-3): DAMVIQNPRYQVTQFGKPVTLSCSQTLNHNVMYWYQQKSSQAPKLLFHYYDKDFNNEADTPDNFQSRRPNTSFCFLDIRSPGLGDTAMYLCATSRAELAFTQYFGPGTRLTVL.

The rearrangement uses TRBV4-1 and TRBJ1-4; TRBD1 is a possible D gene (6 bases). Germline CDR1 reads MGHRA; CDR2 reads YSYEKL. The CDR3 sequence is 15 residues long. V lost 4 bases to trimming and J lost 8 bases, with 17 bases between them. The chain's CDR3 is CASSPGQTLGEKLFF. CDR3 nucleotides: TGCGCCAGCAGCCCAGGACAGACCCTGGGGGAAAAACTGTTTTTT.

This chain uses TRBV9 with TRBJ1-2, with D possibly being TRBD1 (5 bases). The CDR3 has 17 amino acids. V lost 0 bases and J lost 2, with 17 bases in between. Germline-derived CDR1 and CDR2 are SGDLS and YYNGEE. The CDR3 reads CASSVATMGGTNYGYTF. The CDR3 region has the DNA TGTGCCAGCAGCGTAGCTACCATGGGGGGAACCAACTATGGCTACACCTTC.

This chain joins TRBV6-5 and TRBJ2-1; the D gene is possibly TRBD2 (5 bases). Trimming stripped 3 bases from V and 12 bases from J, with 9 bases between. Germline CDR1 is MNHEY and CDR2 is SVGAGI. There are 11 residues in the CDR3. CDR3 sequence reads: CASSYRGAQFF. DNA of the CDR3: TGTGCCAGCAGTTATCGGGGAGCGCAGTTCTTC.